The sequence of this TCR beta chain was determined in a study of shared clonotypes between healthy human individuals. Overall study results and limits: The authors expected sequencing depth to affect clonotype sharing among donors.

J was trimmed by 10 bases and V by 6 bases; bases with no gene match: 10. Germline V gene sequence: CDR1 MNHEY, CDR2 SMNVEV (reference sequence). The CDR3 spans 15 residues. Remarks on this clone: As yet, its antigen is unknown.

Generated by immunoSEQ multiplex PCR, the TCRdb table keeps only in-frame clones and is missing some. The table includes just under 350,000 clones, around 79% detected once. The sample was memory CD4+ T cells sorted from blood. Subset in this sample: CD45RA-negative fraction. The V and J genes are TRBV27 and TRBJ1-6; TRBD1 agrees at 9 bases. The sequence was obtained from a man younger than 45 in good health. The CDR3 reads CASRLMGQGGSPLHF. The CDR3, as DNA: TGTGCCAGCAGACTTATGGGACAGGGCGGGTCACCCCTCCACTTT.